This entry lists 4 T cell receptor beta chains sequenced from one sample in a study of regulatory T cells in long-lasting Graves disease. According to the study, TCR beta libraries were built with iRepertoire HTBI primers and CDR3-region Arm-PCR. Each CDR3 protein is one row after TCRdb ran MiXCR on the multiplex PCR reads. Of approximately 210,000 distinct CDR3 sequences in the sample, roughly 18% were seen once. Regarding time point: newly diagnosed GD, antithyroid drugs for less than 3 months. PBMCs provided the RNA from which the TCR library was made. Specimen: peripheral blood mononuclear cells (PBMCs), collected at new diagnosis, from a patient treated with antithyroid drugs. Receptor source: a female donor with Graves disease.

The chain uses TRBV5-6 and TRBJ2-2; D ambiguous. Per germline, CDR1 SGHDT and CDR2 YYEEEE. The CDR3 loop spans 12 amino acids. V was trimmed by 0 bases and J by 8 bases, leaving 5 bases between them. CDR3 DNA: TGTGCCAGCAGCTTGGGATTTGGGGAGCTGTTTTTT. Translated: CASSLGFGELFF.

As concerns this clonotype: This sequence may be a read error, since a much larger clone differs from it by one base. V usage is TRBV3-1 and J usage is TRBJ2-2; 9 bases align to TRBD1. CDR1 and CDR2 from the germline V gene are LGHDT and YNNKEL (reference sequence). CDR3 size: 15 residues. J gave up 3 bases and V 6 bases, and 5 bases lay outside the gene matches. The CDR3 region is CASRQWTGDTGELFF. CDR3 nucleotide sequence: TGTGCCAGCAGGCAATGGACAGGGGACACCGGGGAGCTGTTTTTT.

This clonotype was observed at least ten times. V gene TRBV27 combines with J gene TRBJ2-5; D unresolved. The germline V and J ends were trimmed by 9 bases and 2 bases, with 10 bases remaining between them. Germline loops: CDR1 MNHEY, CDR2 SMNVEV (reference sequence). This CDR3 contains 12 residues. Written as DNA, the CDR3 is TGTGCCAGTTCGAGCCGGCAAGAGACCCAGTACTTC. Translation gives CASSSRQETQYF.

V and J are TRBV2 and TRBJ1-5; maybe TRBD1 (5 bases). The CDR3 totals 13 residues. From germline, CDR1 is SNHLY and CDR2 FYNNEI. Trimming pared 3 bases from V and 6 bases from J, leaving 9 bases between. The CDR3 coding sequence is TGTGCCAGCAGTGAGGGGGAAGGTCAGCCCCAGCATTTT. It is translated as CASSEGEGQPQHF.